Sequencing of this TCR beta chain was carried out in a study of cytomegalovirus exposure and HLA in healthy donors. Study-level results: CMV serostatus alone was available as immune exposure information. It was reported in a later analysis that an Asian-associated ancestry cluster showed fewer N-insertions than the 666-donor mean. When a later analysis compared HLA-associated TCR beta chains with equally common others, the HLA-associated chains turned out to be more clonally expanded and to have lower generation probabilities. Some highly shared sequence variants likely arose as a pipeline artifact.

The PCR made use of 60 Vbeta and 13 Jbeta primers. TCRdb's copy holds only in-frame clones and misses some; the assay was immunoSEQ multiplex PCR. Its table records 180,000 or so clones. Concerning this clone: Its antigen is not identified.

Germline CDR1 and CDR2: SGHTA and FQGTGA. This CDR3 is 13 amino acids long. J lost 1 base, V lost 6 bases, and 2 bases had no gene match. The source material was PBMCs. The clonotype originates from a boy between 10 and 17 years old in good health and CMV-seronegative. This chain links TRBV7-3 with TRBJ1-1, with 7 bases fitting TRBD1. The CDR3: CASRRDRNTEAFF. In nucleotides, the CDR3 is TGTGCCAGCAGGAGGGACAGGAACACTGAAGCTTTCTTT. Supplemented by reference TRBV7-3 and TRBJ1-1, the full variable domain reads GAGVSQTPSNKVTEKGKYVELRCDPISGHTALYWYRQSLGQGPEFLIYFQGTGAADDSGLPNDRFFAVRPEGSVSTLKIQRTERGDSAVYLCASRRDRNTEAFFGQGTRLTVV.